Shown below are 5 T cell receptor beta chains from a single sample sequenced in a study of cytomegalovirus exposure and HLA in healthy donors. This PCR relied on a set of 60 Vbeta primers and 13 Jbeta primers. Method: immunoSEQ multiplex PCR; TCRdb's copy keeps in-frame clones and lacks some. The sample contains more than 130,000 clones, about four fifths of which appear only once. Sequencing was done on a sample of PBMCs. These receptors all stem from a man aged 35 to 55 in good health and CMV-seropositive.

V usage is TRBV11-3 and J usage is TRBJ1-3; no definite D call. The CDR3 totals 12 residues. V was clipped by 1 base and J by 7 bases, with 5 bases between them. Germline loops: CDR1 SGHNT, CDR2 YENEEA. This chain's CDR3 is CASSLVRNTIYF. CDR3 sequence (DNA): TGTGCCAGCAGCTTAGTCCGGAACACCATATATTTT.

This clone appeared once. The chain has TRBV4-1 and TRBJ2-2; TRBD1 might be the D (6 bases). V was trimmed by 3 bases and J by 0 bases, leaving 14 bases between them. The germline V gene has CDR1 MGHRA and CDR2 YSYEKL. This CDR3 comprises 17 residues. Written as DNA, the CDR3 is TGCGCCAGCAGCCACCCCCAGGGGAAAGCGAACACCGGGGAGCTGTTTTTT. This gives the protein CASSHPQGKANTGELFF.

The CDR3 nucleotides read TGTGCCAGCAGCTCGGACAGCTTACAGCCCCAGCATTTT. Translated: CASSSDSLQPQHF. This chain uses TRBV5-5 with TRBJ1-5; maybe TRBD1 (6 bases). Germline-derived CDR1 and CDR2 are SGHKS and YYEKEE (reference sequence). V lost 3 bases, J lost 7 bases, and 11 bases lay in between. This CDR3 spans 13 amino acids.

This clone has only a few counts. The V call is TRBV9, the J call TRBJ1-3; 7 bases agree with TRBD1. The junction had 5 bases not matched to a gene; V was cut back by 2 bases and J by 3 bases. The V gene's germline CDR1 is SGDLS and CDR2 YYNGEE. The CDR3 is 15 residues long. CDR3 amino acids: CASSVSWTGGNTIYF. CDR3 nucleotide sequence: TGTGCCAGCAGCGTCTCCTGGACAGGTGGAAACACCATATATTTT.

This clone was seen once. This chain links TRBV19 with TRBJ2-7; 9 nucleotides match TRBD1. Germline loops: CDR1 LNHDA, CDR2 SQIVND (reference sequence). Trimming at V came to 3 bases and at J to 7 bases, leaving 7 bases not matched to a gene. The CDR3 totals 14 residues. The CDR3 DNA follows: TGTGCCAGTAGTATGGCGGACAGGGGCCGAGAGCAGTACTTC. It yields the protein CASSMADRGREQYF.